The entry below describes one T cell receptor (beta chain). No antigen is known for it. The sample originates from a study of CD8 T cells in ankylosing spondylitis. V lost 5 bases and J lost 4; bases outside the gene matches: 10. The CDR3 covers 16 residues. Generation of TCR beta libraries employed quantitative 5'-RACE incorporating molecular barcodes. TCRdb processed the 5' RACE reads anew with MiXCR; each CDR3 protein has one entry. Of fewer than 550,000 distinct CDR3 sequences listed, less than 6% are singletons. Broader study findings: Some of the motif variants had earlier been found in reactive arthritis patients' fluid and blood. Enrichment of disease-linked clones was reportedly significant in matched ankylosing spondylitis synovial fluid. Disease-linked clones bore a CD8+ phenotype and were relatively rare in peripheral blood. Several highly homologous variants made up a TCR beta motif, and this motif appeared characteristic of ankylosing spondylitis blood.

The sequencing sample was made of blood, either unsorted or a sorted T cell fraction (not recorded which). The sequence derives from a male donor with ankylosing spondylitis. The chain recombines TRBV12-3 or TRBV12-4 with TRBJ2-3; 9 bases match TRBD2. CDR3 bases: TGTGCCAGCAGTCCCCGAGTAGCGGGGGCCTCAGATACGCAGTATTTT. Translation: CASSPRVAGASDTQYF.